This T cell receptor beta chain was obtained from a study of OX40 agonist ivuxolimab in advanced cancers. Study-level findings and limits: Clonal expansion by week 6 occurred in CD4+ and CD8+ blood T cells (at 0.1 to 3.0 mg/kg).

TCRdb keeps only in-frame clones here, not all; method: immunoSEQ multiplex PCR. The sample lists 25,000 to 30,000 clones; about nine tenths were seen once. The V gene's germline CDR1 is SGHTA and CDR2 FQGNSA. This CDR3 is built from 19 residues. Trimming took 5 bases from V and 0 from J; bases not matched to a gene: 14. Notes on this clone: Its antigen is unknown.

The source of this sequence is an adult with an advanced solid tumor such as melanoma, head and neck, liver or kidney cancer. The genes are TRBV7-2 and TRBJ2-7; 12 nucleotides match TRBD2. The material sequenced was CD4+ or CD8+ T cells sorted from blood, taken in a trial of the OX40 agonist ivuxolimab. CDR3 protein: CASSRAASGRARNSYEQYF. The CDR3 DNA follows: TGTGCCAGCAGCCGGGCGGCTAGCGGGAGGGCCAGAAACTCCTACGAGCAGTACTTC.